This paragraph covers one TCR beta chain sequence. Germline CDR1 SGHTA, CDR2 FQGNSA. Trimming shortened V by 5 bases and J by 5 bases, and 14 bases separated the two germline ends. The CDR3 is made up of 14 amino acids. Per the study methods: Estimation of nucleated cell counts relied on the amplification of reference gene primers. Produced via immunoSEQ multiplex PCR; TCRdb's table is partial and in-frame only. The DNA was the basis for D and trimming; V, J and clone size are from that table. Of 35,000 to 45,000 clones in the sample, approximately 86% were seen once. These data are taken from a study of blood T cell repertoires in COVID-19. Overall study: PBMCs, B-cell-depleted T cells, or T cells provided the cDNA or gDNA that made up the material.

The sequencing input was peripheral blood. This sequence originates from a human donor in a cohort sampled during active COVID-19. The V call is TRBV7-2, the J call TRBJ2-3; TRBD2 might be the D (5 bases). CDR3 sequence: CASSPDWGLDTQYF. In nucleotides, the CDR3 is TGTGCCAGCAGCCCGGACTGGGGATTAGATACGCAGTATTTT.